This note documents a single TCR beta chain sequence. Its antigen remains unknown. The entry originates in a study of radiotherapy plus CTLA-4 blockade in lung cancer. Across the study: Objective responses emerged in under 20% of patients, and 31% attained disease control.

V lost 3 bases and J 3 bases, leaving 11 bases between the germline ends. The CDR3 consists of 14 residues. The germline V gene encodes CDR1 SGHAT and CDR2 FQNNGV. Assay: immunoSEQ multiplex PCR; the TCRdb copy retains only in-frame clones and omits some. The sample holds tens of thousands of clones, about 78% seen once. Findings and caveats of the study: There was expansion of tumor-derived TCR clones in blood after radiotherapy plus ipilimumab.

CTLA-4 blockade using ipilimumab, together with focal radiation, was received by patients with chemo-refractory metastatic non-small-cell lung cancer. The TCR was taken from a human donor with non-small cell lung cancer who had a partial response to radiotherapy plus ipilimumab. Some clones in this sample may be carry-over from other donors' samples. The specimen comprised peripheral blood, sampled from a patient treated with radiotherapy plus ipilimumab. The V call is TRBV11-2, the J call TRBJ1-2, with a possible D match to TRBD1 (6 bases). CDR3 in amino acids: CASSFATGYYGYTF. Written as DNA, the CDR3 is TGTGCCAGCAGCTTTGCAACAGGGTACTATGGCTACACCTTC.